These T cell receptor beta chains were read from a single sample in a study of blood T cell repertoires in COVID-19. Some clones are missing from TCRdb's copy, which holds only in-frame ones; the method was immunoSEQ multiplex PCR. In the table there are 250,000 to 300,000 clones, approximately 87% of which are singletons. Material for sequencing was peripheral blood. These receptor sequences come from a man aged 55 to 70 who had recovered from COVID-19. Both conserved end residues are part of each CDR3. The D gene is left open where the match is weak. Clone sizes are given selectively: once, few, many, or a class where the clone is expanded.

v_call: TRBV7-6; d_call: TRBD2; j_call: TRBJ2-3; clone_size: .; cdr3_aa: CASSLVVAGTDTQYF; cdr3_nt: TGTGCCAGCAGCTTAGTGGTAGCGGGAACAGATACGCAGTATTTT
v_call: TRBV30; d_call: .; j_call: TRBJ2-3; clone_size: .; cdr3_aa: CAWSLASGSTDTQYF; cdr3_nt: TGTGCCTGGAGTTTGGCTTCGGGAAGCACAGATACGCAGTATTTT
v_call: TRBV28; d_call: .; j_call: TRBJ1-2; clone_size: once; cdr3_aa: CASSRGGNYGYTF; cdr3_nt: TGTGCCAGCAGCCGCGGTGGGAACTATGGCTACACCTTC
v_call: TRBV5-1; d_call: .; j_call: TRBJ2-1; clone_size: .; cdr3_aa: CASSPEGGQLYNEQFF; cdr3_nt: TGCGCCAGCAGCCCCGAGGGGGGACAGCTCTACAATGAGCAGTTCTTC
v_call: TRBV6-2/TRBV6-3; d_call: TRBD2; j_call: TRBJ2-1; clone_size: .; cdr3_aa: CASSYSPSGSLNEQFF; cdr3_nt: TGTGCCAGCAGTTACTCGCCTAGCGGGAGTCTCAATGAGCAGTTCTTC
v_call: TRBV2; d_call: TRBD1; j_call: TRBJ2-1; clone_size: .; cdr3_aa: CASSGDRVSEQFF; cdr3_nt: TGTGCCAGCAGTGGCGACAGGGTCAGTGAGCAGTTCTTC
v_call: TRBV7-8; d_call: TRBD2; j_call: TRBJ2-1; clone_size: .; cdr3_aa: CASSFGLAGGRNEQFF; cdr3_nt: TGTGCCAGCAGCTTTGGCCTCGCGGGAGGTCGGAATGAGCAGTTCTTC
v_call: TRBV4-2; d_call: .; j_call: TRBJ1-2; clone_size: few; cdr3_aa: CASSQEPDYGYTF; cdr3_nt: TGTGCCAGCAGCCAAGAGCCAGATTATGGCTACACCTTC
v_call: TRBV5-6; d_call: TRBD1; j_call: TRBJ1-2; clone_size: .; cdr3_aa: CASGLTGDGYTF; cdr3_nt: TGTGCCAGCGGATTGACAGGGGATGGCTACACCTTC
v_call: TRBV18; d_call: TRBD2; j_call: TRBJ2-7; clone_size: .; cdr3_aa: CASSPGGAGGVDEQYF; cdr3_nt: TGTGCCAGCTCACCAGGCGGCGCGGGAGGTGTGGACGAGCAGTACTTC
v_call: TRBV7-8; d_call: .; j_call: TRBJ2-7; clone_size: few; cdr3_aa: CASSLVALGYEQYF; cdr3_nt: TGTGCCAGCAGCTTAGTAGCTCTTGGTTACGAGCAGTACTTC
v_call: TRBV5-1; d_call: TRBD2; j_call: TRBJ2-7; clone_size: .; cdr3_aa: CASSLGTSGTYEQYF; cdr3_nt: TGCGCCAGCAGCCTGGGGACTAGCGGTACCTACGAGCAGTACTTC
v_call: TRBV4-1; d_call: TRBD1; j_call: TRBJ2-5; clone_size: .; cdr3_aa: CASSHAGTVQETQYF; cdr3_nt: TGCGCCAGCAGCCATGCCGGGACAGTCCAAGAGACCCAGTACTTC
v_call: TRBV24-1; d_call: .; j_call: TRBJ2-6; clone_size: .; cdr3_aa: CATSGARQGLSGANVLTF; cdr3_nt: TGTGCCACCAGTGGCGCCCGACAGGGACTCTCTGGGGCCAACGTCCTGACTTTC
v_call: TRBV7-8; d_call: .; j_call: TRBJ2-3; clone_size: few; cdr3_aa: CASSQPKSGGDTDTQYF; cdr3_nt: TGTGCCAGCAGCCAACCTAAAAGTGGAGGGGACACAGATACGCAGTATTTT
v_call: TRBV27; d_call: TRBD2; j_call: TRBJ2-7; clone_size: .; cdr3_aa: CARKPASGSYEQYF; cdr3_nt: TGTGCCAGAAAGCCTGCTAGCGGGAGTTACGAGCAGTACTTC
v_call: TRBV3-1/TRBV3-2; d_call: .; j_call: TRBJ1-3; clone_size: .; cdr3_aa: CASSQGGSSGNTIYF; cdr3_nt: TGTGCCAGCAGCCAAGGCGGGAGCTCTGGAAACACCATATATTTT
v_call: TRBV5-1; d_call: .; j_call: TRBJ2-1; clone_size: once; cdr3_aa: CASRWTPGPNEQFF; cdr3_nt: TGCGCCAGCAGGTGGACTCCTGGCCCCAATGAGCAGTTCTTC
v_call: TRBV27; d_call: TRBD2; j_call: TRBJ2-5; clone_size: .; cdr3_aa: CASSWFRGGESSQYF; cdr3_nt: TGTGCCAGCAGTTGGTTCCGGGGGGGAGAGTCGTCCCAGTACTTC
v_call: TRBV18; d_call: TRBD1; j_call: TRBJ1-1; clone_size: .; cdr3_aa: CASSPRQGDGGTEAFF; cdr3_nt: TGTGCCAGCTCCCCAAGACAGGGGGACGGAGGCACTGAAGCTTTCTTT
v_call: TRBV7-2; d_call: .; j_call: TRBJ1-3; clone_size: .; cdr3_aa: CASSLVGGFSGNTIYF; cdr3_nt: TGTGCCAGCAGCTTAGTTGGAGGGTTCTCTGGAAACACCATATATTTT
v_call: TRBV18; d_call: TRBD1; j_call: TRBJ1-1; clone_size: .; cdr3_aa: CASSRQGAEAFF; cdr3_nt: TGTGCCAGCTCACGACAGGGGGCTGAAGCTTTCTTT
v_call: TRBV29-1; d_call: .; j_call: TRBJ1-2; clone_size: .; cdr3_aa: CSVVTGGTLSYTF; cdr3_nt: TGCAGCGTTGTCACCGGCGGGACGCTAAGCTACACCTTC
v_call: TRBV6-1; d_call: TRBD2; j_call: TRBJ2-7; clone_size: once; cdr3_aa: CASSEGTSYEQYF; cdr3_nt: TGTGCCAGCAGTGAAGGGACTAGCTACGAGCAGTACTTC
v_call: TRBV2; d_call: .; j_call: TRBJ1-1; clone_size: once; cdr3_aa: CASRQDISEAFF; cdr3_nt: TGTGCCAGCAGACAGGACATCTCTGAAGCTTTCTTT
v_call: TRBV7-8; d_call: TRBD2; j_call: TRBJ2-1; clone_size: .; cdr3_aa: CASSFGLAGDSSYNEQFF; cdr3_nt: TGTGCCAGCAGCTTCGGACTAGCGGGAGACAGCTCCTACAATGAGCAGTTCTTC
v_call: TRBV19; d_call: TRBD1; j_call: TRBJ2-3; clone_size: .; cdr3_aa: CASSRNPGQGGRDTQYF; cdr3_nt: TGTGCCAGTAGTAGAAACCCGGGACAGGGCGGTCGGGATACGCAGTATTTT
v_call: TRBV19; d_call: TRBD1; j_call: TRBJ1-3; clone_size: .; cdr3_aa: CASRDRATRSGNTIYF; cdr3_nt: TGTGCCAGTAGAGACAGGGCGACCCGCTCTGGAAACACCATATATTTT
v_call: TRBV6-6; d_call: TRBD2; j_call: TRBJ2-5; clone_size: .; cdr3_aa: CASSAPIGGVEETQYF; cdr3_nt: TGTGCCAGCAGTGCCCCTATCGGGGGGGTTGAGGAGACCCAGTACTTC
v_call: TRBV2; d_call: .; j_call: TRBJ2-3; clone_size: .; cdr3_aa: CASRPWAGYTQYF; cdr3_nt: TGTGCCAGCCGCCCTTGGGCGGGGTATACGCAGTATTTT
v_call: TRBV7-8; d_call: .; j_call: TRBJ2-3; clone_size: .; cdr3_aa: CASSLVVLADTQYF; cdr3_nt: TGTGCCAGCAGCTTAGTGGTCTTAGCAGATACGCAGTATTTT
v_call: TRBV9; d_call: .; j_call: TRBJ2-3; clone_size: .; cdr3_aa: CASTPLGEADTQYF; cdr3_nt: TGTGCCAGCACTCCCTTAGGGGAGGCAGATACGCAGTATTTT
v_call: TRBV28; d_call: .; j_call: TRBJ1-5; clone_size: .; cdr3_aa: CASSRVYSNQPQHF; cdr3_nt: TGTGCCAGCAGTCGTGTATATAGCAATCAGCCCCAGCATTTT
v_call: TRBV5-1; d_call: .; j_call: TRBJ1-4; clone_size: .; cdr3_aa: CASSLRGTTNEKLFF; cdr3_nt: TGCGCCAGCAGCTTAAGGGGGACAACTAATGAAAAACTGTTTTTT
v_call: TRBV28; d_call: .; j_call: TRBJ1-5; clone_size: once; cdr3_aa: CASSLSGNPNQPQHF; cdr3_nt: TGTGCCAGCAGTTTATCAGGGAATCCAAATCAGCCCCAGCATTTT
v_call: TRBV12-5; d_call: .; j_call: TRBJ2-5; clone_size: few; cdr3_aa: CASGPTQETQYF; cdr3_nt: TGTGCTAGTGGTCCTACCCAAGAGACCCAGTACTTC
v_call: TRBV5-1; d_call: TRBD1; j_call: TRBJ2-7; clone_size: .; cdr3_aa: CASSFRDRGHEQYF; cdr3_nt: TGCGCCAGCAGCTTCCGGGACAGGGGTCACGAGCAGTACTTC
v_call: TRBV7-8; d_call: TRBD1; j_call: TRBJ2-5; clone_size: .; cdr3_aa: CASRGQRGFGTQYF; cdr3_nt: TGTGCCAGCAGGGGACAGAGGGGTTTCGGGACCCAGTACTTC
v_call: TRBV10-3; d_call: TRBD1; j_call: TRBJ1-2; clone_size: .; cdr3_aa: CAISIAGTGPLNYGYTF; cdr3_nt: TGTGCCATCAGCATCGCGGGGACAGGACCCCTTAACTATGGCTACACCTTC
v_call: TRBV7-6; d_call: TRBD1; j_call: TRBJ2-7; clone_size: once; cdr3_aa: CASSLVARGLGEQYF; cdr3_nt: TGTGCCAGCAGCTTAGTTGCCAGGGGGCTTGGCGAGCAGTACTTC
v_call: TRBV28; d_call: .; j_call: TRBJ2-7; clone_size: .; cdr3_aa: CASSLPNYEQYF; cdr3_nt: TGTGCCAGCAGTCTACCCAACTACGAGCAGTACTTC
v_call: TRBV7-6; d_call: TRBD1; j_call: TRBJ2-7; clone_size: once; cdr3_aa: CASSSLTGTGGEQYF; cdr3_nt: TGTGCCAGCAGCTCCCTAACCGGGACAGGGGGCGAGCAGTACTTC
v_call: TRBV7-8; d_call: TRBD2; j_call: TRBJ2-7; clone_size: .; cdr3_aa: CASSLPGLAGTYEQYF; cdr3_nt: TGTGCCAGCAGCTTACCGGGACTAGCGGGGACCTACGAGCAGTACTTC
v_call: TRBV5-4; d_call: TRBD2; j_call: TRBJ2-1; clone_size: once; cdr3_aa: CASSLAGGSSYNEQFF; cdr3_nt: TGTGCCAGCAGCTTGGCCGGCGGGAGCTCCTACAATGAGCAGTTCTTC
v_call: TRBV27; d_call: TRBD1; j_call: TRBJ1-1; clone_size: .; cdr3_aa: CASSLSQGVGDTEAFF; cdr3_nt: TGTGCCAGCAGTTTAAGCCAGGGGGTAGGTGACACTGAAGCTTTCTTT
v_call: TRBV5-1; d_call: TRBD2; j_call: TRBJ2-1; clone_size: .; cdr3_aa: CASSLVTSGPGEQFF; cdr3_nt: TGCGCCAGCAGCTTGGTGACTAGCGGCCCAGGGGAGCAGTTCTTC
v_call: TRBV27; d_call: .; j_call: TRBJ1-2; clone_size: .; cdr3_aa: CASSLGPDRVNYGYTF; cdr3_nt: TGTGCCAGCAGTTTGGGCCCTGACAGAGTTAACTATGGCTACACCTTC
v_call: TRBV2; d_call: TRBD2; j_call: TRBJ2-7; clone_size: .; cdr3_aa: CASSHGGASYEQYF; cdr3_nt: TGTGCCAGCTCGCACGGGGGGGCTTCCTACGAGCAGTACTTC
v_call: TRBV5-1; d_call: TRBD1; j_call: TRBJ1-4; clone_size: .; cdr3_aa: CASSFGQGGHVATNEKLFF; cdr3_nt: TGCGCCAGCAGCTTCGGACAGGGGGGCCATGTTGCAACTAATGAAAAACTGTTTTTT